This paragraph reports one TCR beta chain. As yet, its antigen is unknown. The sample belongs to a study of OX40 agonist ivuxolimab in advanced cancers. Study summary: Dose-escalation patients had hepatocellular carcinoma, melanoma, renal cell or head and neck cancer.

Study conclusions and caveats: Compared with CD4+, CD8+ T cells on average had more expanded clones.

With 4 bases removed from V and 0 bases from J, the gap between germline ends came to 15 bases. CDR1 is SEHNR and CDR2 is FQNEAQ in the germline V gene (reference sequence). CDR3 length equals 17 residues. Using immunoSEQ multiplex PCR, the repertoire was profiled, and TCRdb retains in-frame clones only, with some absent. The sample has some 65,000 clones; about 85% are singletons. Blood was sampled at baseline, cycle 4 day 1, and cycle 7 day 1. This sequence originates from an adult with an advanced solid tumor such as melanoma, head and neck, liver or kidney cancer. The chain has TRBV7-9 and TRBJ1-4, with D maybe TRBD1 (5 bases). Sequencing was performed on CD4+ or CD8+ T cells sorted from blood, taken in a trial of the OX40 agonist ivuxolimab. CDR3 region: CASSSRELIATNEKLFF. For the CDR3, the DNA is TGTGCCAGCAGCTCCAGGGAATTAATAGCAACTAATGAAAAACTGTTTTTT. The entire variable domain, with the rest obtained from reference TRBV7-9 and TRBJ1-4, is as follows: DTGVSQNPRHKITKRGQNVTFRCDPISEHNRLYWYRQTLGQGPEFLTYFQNEAQLEKSRLLSDRFSAERPKGSFSTLEIQRTEQGDSAMYLCASSSRELIATNEKLFFGSGTQLSVL.